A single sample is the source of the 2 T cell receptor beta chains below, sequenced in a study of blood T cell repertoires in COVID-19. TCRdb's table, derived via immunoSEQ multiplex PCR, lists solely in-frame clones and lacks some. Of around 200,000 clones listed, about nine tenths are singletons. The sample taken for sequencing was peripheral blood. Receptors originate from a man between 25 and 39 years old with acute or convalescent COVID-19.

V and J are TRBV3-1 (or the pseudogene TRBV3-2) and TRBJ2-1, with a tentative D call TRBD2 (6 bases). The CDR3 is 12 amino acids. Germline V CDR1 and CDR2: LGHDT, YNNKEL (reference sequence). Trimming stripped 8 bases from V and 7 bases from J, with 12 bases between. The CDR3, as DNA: TGTGCCAGCCCCCTCGGGGGAAATGAGCAGTTCTTC. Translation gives CASPLGGNEQFF.

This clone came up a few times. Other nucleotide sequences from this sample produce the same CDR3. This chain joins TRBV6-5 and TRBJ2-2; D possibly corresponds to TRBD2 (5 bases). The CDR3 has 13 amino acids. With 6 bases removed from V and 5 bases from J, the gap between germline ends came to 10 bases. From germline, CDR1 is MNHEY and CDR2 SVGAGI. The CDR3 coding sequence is TGTGCCAGCAGGACTACGGGGACCGGGGAGCTGTTTTTT. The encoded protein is CASRTTGTGELFF.